Below, 27 T cell receptor beta chains from the same sample are listed, as sequenced in a study of blood T cell repertoires in COVID-19. TCRdb keeps only in-frame clones here, not all; method: immunoSEQ multiplex PCR. The sample carries about 200,000 clones, around 80% recorded once. Specimen: peripheral blood. These receptors originate from a woman of 80 years or more with active or convalescent COVID-19.

The chain joins TRBV23-1 to TRBJ2-3, with TRBD1 identical over 9 bases. TRBV23-1 has ORF status, its function being uncertain. CDR3 length: 17 amino acids. J gave up 0 bases and V 2 bases, and 6 bases lay outside the gene matches. The CDR3 sequence is CASSQNGQGPSTDTQYF. In nucleotides, the CDR3 is TGCGCCAGCAGTCAAAATGGACAGGGGCCTAGCACAGATACGCAGTATTTT.

This clone came up once. The chain combines TRBV28 with TRBJ1-2, with 7 nucleotides matching TRBD1. Losses at the gene ends were 7 bases for V and 4 bases for J; bases not matched to a gene: 6. The CDR3 is made up of 13 amino acids. Germline-derived CDR1 and CDR2 are MDHEN and SYDVKM. The CDR3 nucleotides are TGTGCCAGCATCCCAGGGGGATCCTATGGCTACACCTTC. Translation gives CASIPGGSYGYTF.

The gene calls are TRBV5-4 and TRBJ2-3, with 8 bases matching TRBD2. CDR3 length: 17 amino acids. CDR1 is SGHNT, CDR2 YYREEE, per germline (reference sequence). J was trimmed by 1 base and V by 0 bases; bases with no gene match: 7. The CDR3 protein is CASSLAAGGGRTDTQYF. CDR3 in DNA: TGTGCCAGCAGCTTGGCCGCTGGCGGGGGGCGCACAGATACGCAGTATTTT.

V is TRBV28 and J is TRBJ2-3; D remains unclear. The V and J ends lost 7 bases and 0 bases respectively, with 11 bases between them. Looked up from germline, CDR1 is MDHEN and CDR2 is SYDVKM. The CDR3 sequence is 14 residues long. The CDR3 protein is CASTPYSSTDTQYF. CDR3 DNA sequence: TGTGCCAGCACCCCCTACTCTAGCACAGATACGCAGTATTTT.

V and J are TRBV7-9 and TRBJ1-4, with D perhaps TRBD1 (5 bases). The germline V gene encodes CDR1 SEHNR and CDR2 FQNEAQ (reference sequence). The CDR3 is 13 residues long. The V end lost 5 bases, the J end lost 10 bases, and 14 bases lay between the germline ends. The CDR3 loop reads CASSAGSGGKLFF. The CDR3, as DNA: TGTGCCAGCAGCGCGGGGAGTGGGGGAAAACTGTTTTTT.

This clone appeared a few times. The rearrangement links TRBV6-5 to TRBJ1-2; 10 nucleotides align to TRBD1. Germline CDR1 MNHEY, CDR2 SVGAGI. The V gene end was trimmed by 7 bases and the J gene end by 2 bases; junction bases not matched to a gene: 1. The CDR3 contains 13 residues. This CDR3 reads CASKGQGNYGYTF. The CDR3 nucleotides are TGTGCCAGCAAGGGACAGGGGAACTATGGCTACACCTTC.

This clone has only a few counts. J is TRBJ1-3 and V is TRBV2; D is undetermined. The CDR3 has 14 amino acids. CDR1 is SNHLY, CDR2 FYNNEI, per germline. V was clipped by 6 bases and J by 0 bases, with 9 bases between them. CDR3 coding DNA: TGTGCCAGCAGGACACCGAACTCTGGAAACACCATATATTTT. This encodes CASRTPNSGNTIYF.

The V and J genes are TRBV3-1 (or the pseudogene TRBV3-2) and TRBJ1-4; 9 bases fit TRBD1. Germline V gives CDR1 LGHDT, CDR2 YNNKEL (reference sequence). This CDR3 is 15 amino acids long. The V and J ends lost 3 bases and 7 bases, in that order; junction bases with no gene match: 6. The chain's CDR3 is CASSQPGQGGEKLFF. In nucleotides, the CDR3 is TGTGCCAGCAGCCAGCCGGGACAGGGTGGTGAAAAACTGTTTTTT.

CDR3 DNA: TGTGCCAGCAGTTCCTCCGGGACAGGGGATTCACCCCTCCACTTT. Its translation is CASSSSGTGDSPLHF. The J gene is TRBJ1-6, the V gene TRBV6-5, with 10 bases lining up with TRBD1. The V and J ends lost 4 bases and 8 bases, in that order; junction bases with no gene match: 5. The CDR3 sequence is 15 residues long. Germline V gene sequence: CDR1 MNHEY, CDR2 SVGAGI.

The chain is built from TRBV28 and TRBJ1-2, with D possibly being TRBD1 (5 bases). Trimming took 5 bases from V and 7 from J, leaving 17 bases between them. CDR3 length: 14 amino acids. Germline values: CDR1 MDHEN, CDR2 SYDVKM. The CDR3, as DNA: TGTGCCAGCAGTCTCAGGGCCCTCCTTAGTGGCTACACCTTC. This encodes CASSLRALLSGYTF.

Only one count was recorded for this clone. The J gene is TRBJ2-7, the V gene TRBV5-5, with TRBD1 as a possible D gene (6 bases). Germline V gene lookup returns CDR1 SGHKS and CDR2 YYEKEE (reference sequence). CDR3 length: 15 amino acids. Trimming left V 4 bases short and J 3 bases short, with 17 bases between. CDR3 residues: CASSIALTGIYEQYF. The CDR3 DNA sequence: TGTGCCAGCAGCATAGCATTAACAGGGATCTACGAGCAGTACTTC.

This rearrangement joins TRBV6-2 or TRBV6-3 to TRBJ1-4, with unresolved D. Per the germline V gene, CDR1 is MNHEY and CDR2 is SVGEGT. CDR3 length equals 12 residues. With 2 bases removed from V and 10 bases from J, the gap between germline ends came to 8 bases. CDR3: CASSYEVGKLFF. The CDR3 coding sequence is TGTGCCAGCAGTTACGAAGTCGGAAAACTGTTTTTT.

This rearrangement joins TRBV13 to TRBJ2-1, with TRBD2 matching 8 bases. The germline gives CDR1 PRHDT, CDR2 FYEKMQ (reference sequence). Trimming at V came to 7 bases and at J to 6 bases, leaving 5 bases not matched to a gene. This CDR3 is 13 amino acids long. As DNA, the CDR3 is TGTGCCAGCACTACGGGGGGGGTCAATGAGCAGTTCTTC. Translation gives CASTTGGVNEQFF.

The chain carries TRBV11-2 and TRBJ1-6; D not certain. The CDR3 extends over 14 amino acids. Trimming pared 5 bases from V and 6 bases from J, leaving 11 bases between. Germline CDR1 and CDR2: SGHAT and FQNNGV. CDR3 loop: CASSVRVLNSPLHF. CDR3 DNA: TGTGCCAGCAGCGTCCGGGTCCTTAATTCACCCCTCCACTTT.

This clone showed up just a few times. V usage is TRBV9 and J usage is TRBJ1-3; 7 bases agree with TRBD1. Per the germline V gene, CDR1 is SGDLS and CDR2 is YYNGEE. With V trimmed by 3 bases and J by 4 bases, 10 bases remained unmatched. The CDR3 is made up of 16 amino acids. The CDR3 region is CASSADPTGAGNTIYF. CDR3 sequence (DNA): TGTGCCAGCAGCGCAGACCCCACAGGGGCCGGAAACACCATATATTTT. Full variable domain (outside the CDR3, taken from reference TRBV9 and TRBJ1-3): DSGVTQTPKHLITATGQRVTLRCSPRSGDLSVYWYQQSLDQGLQFLIQYYNGEERAKGNILERFSAQQFPDLHSELNLSSLELGDSALYFCASSADPTGAGNTIYFGEGSWLTVV.

The rearrangement joins TRBV18 to TRBJ1-1, with 9 bases aligning to TRBD1. Germline-derived CDR1 and CDR2 are KGHSH and LQKENI. V lost 5 bases to trimming and J lost 13 bases; unmatched junction nucleotides: 8. This CDR3 has 12 residues. Here the CDR3 reads CASSTEGQGLFF. The CDR3 DNA sequence: TGTGCCAGCTCAACGGAGGGACAGGGTCTTTTCTTT.

This clone was counted many times. The genes are TRBV7-5 and TRBJ2-3; TRBD2 is the table's D call, not checked against the DNA. TRBV7-5 is a pseudogene locus. This CDR3 comprises 20 residues. The CDR3 bases are TGTGCCAGAAGCTTAGAAAGGGCTCTGTTAGCGGGGTTCCTCACAGATACGCAGTATTTT. Encoded protein: CARSLERALLAGFLTDTQYF.

The chain employs TRBV5-1 and TRBJ2-3; D gene unclear. Germline loops: CDR1 SGHRS, CDR2 YFSETQ. V lost 0 bases and J lost 0, with 11 bases in between. The CDR3 loop spans 16 amino acids. The CDR3: CASSLGAGPSTDTQYF. The CDR3 nucleotides are TGCGCCAGCAGCTTGGGGGCTGGCCCTAGCACAGATACGCAGTATTTT.

J is TRBJ2-5 and V is TRBV5-1; no definite D call. The CDR3 runs to 15 residues. Germline CDR1 is SGHRS and CDR2 is YFSETQ. V was shortened by 0 bases and J by 1 base, with 10 bases between the two germline ends. CDR3 in DNA: TGCGCCAGCAGCTTGGAGCTAACCCTCCAAGAGACCCAGTACTTC. Translated: CASSLELTLQETQYF.

This clone has just a few counts. The chain carries TRBV7-9 and TRBJ1-5; D unclear. Germline loops: CDR1 SEHNR, CDR2 FQNEAQ (reference sequence). Trimming cost V 0 bases and J 3 bases, with 12 bases left between them. This CDR3 is 16 amino acids long. The CDR3 sequence is CASSLAGQPDNQPQHF. CDR3 in DNA: TGTGCCAGCAGCTTAGCTGGGCAGCCGGACAATCAGCCCCAGCATTTT.

This rearrangement joins TRBV9 to TRBJ1-3, with TRBD1 matching 8 bases. Germline V lookup: CDR1 SGDLS, CDR2 YYNGEE. CDR3 size: 16 residues. Trimming took 3 bases from V and 3 from J; bases not matched to a gene: 8. This chain's CDR3 is CASSGREDRVGNTIYF. In DNA form, the CDR3 reads TGTGCCAGCAGCGGGAGAGAGGACAGGGTTGGAAACACCATATATTTT.

This sequence joins TRBV2 and TRBJ1-2; D gene ambiguous. The ends were cut back, 6 bases at V and 4 bases at J, with 6 bases in the middle. Germline CDR1 and CDR2: SNHLY and FYNNEI. The CDR3 totals 11 residues. CDR3 DNA: TGTGCCAGCAGCTCAGGCTATGGCTACACCTTC. Translated: CASSSGYGYTF.

The chain joins TRBV19 to TRBJ1-1; tentatively, D is TRBD1 (6 bases). Germline V gives CDR1 LNHDA, CDR2 SQIVND (reference sequence). The CDR3 spans 12 residues. V lost 7 bases and J 7 bases, leaving 13 bases between the germline ends. The CDR3 coding sequence is TGTGCCAGTATCCGGGACACCGGTGAAGCTTTCTTT. Translation gives CASIRDTGEAFF.

The chain has TRBV28 and TRBJ2-1; 10 positions match TRBD2. Germline V CDR1 and CDR2: MDHEN, SYDVKM. V was clipped by 2 bases and J by 7 bases; unmatched bases: 8. This CDR3 has 16 amino acids. CDR3 residues: CASSLQGLAGANEQFF. The CDR3 DNA is TGTGCCAGCAGTTTACAGGGGCTAGCGGGGGCGAATGAGCAGTTCTTC. Variable domain in full (rest from reference TRBV28 and TRBJ2-1): DVKVTQSSRYLVKRTGEKVFLECVQDMDHENMFWYRQDPGLGLRLIYFSYDVKMKEKGDIPEGYSVSREKKERFSLILESASTNQTSMYLCASSLQGLAGANEQFFGPGTRLTVL.

The rearrangement links TRBV9 to TRBJ1-2, with D tentatively TRBD1 (6 bases). Germline V gene sequence: CDR1 SGDLS, CDR2 YYNGEE. This CDR3 comprises 15 residues. V was trimmed by 2 bases and J by 3 bases, leaving 14 bases between them. In nucleotides, the CDR3 is TGTGCCAGCAGCGTCGGGACACACTGGGACTATGGCTACACCTTC. It yields the protein CASSVGTHWDYGYTF.

The CDR3 sequence: CASASKLNSNQPQHF. CDR3 nucleotides: TGTGCCAGCGCTTCTAAACTGAATAGCAATCAGCCCCAGCATTTT. This chain connects TRBV19 to TRBJ1-5; D remains unclear. Trimming pared 9 bases from V and 0 bases from J, leaving 15 bases between. CDR1 and CDR2 (germline): LNHDA, SQIVND (reference sequence). The CDR3 runs 15 residues.

V gene TRBV19 combines with J gene TRBJ1-5; the D is unclear. V was clipped by 7 bases and J by 2 bases, with 9 bases between them. The CDR3 spans 13 residues. Germline CDR1 reads LNHDA; CDR2 reads SQIVND (reference sequence). For the CDR3, the DNA is TGTGCCAGTACCCCCCGGGGCAATCAGCCCCAGCATTTT. Amino acids: CASTPRGNQPQHF.